This TCR beta chain came from a study of identifying expanded T cells in peripheral blood. The study's findings and limits: Over two and four weeks, about 15 and 18 clones changed, versus around 1.3 between replicates.

The table came from immunoSEQ multiplex PCR; TCRdb's copy has only in-frame clones and leaves some out. This sample has about 47,000 clones, with approximately 80% found just once. Comments on this clone: Its antigen is not known.

This clonotype was obtained from a person aged 18-69 years in good health. The source material was blood.

The CDR3 DNA sequence: TGTGCCAGCAGCTTTACAGGACTAGCGGAGAATACGCAGTATTTT. It translates to CASSFTGLAENTQYF. J is TRBJ2-3 and V is TRBV5-6; TRBD2 aligns across 10 bases. This CDR3 is 15 amino acids long. Germline loops: CDR1 SGHDT, CDR2 YYEEEE. V trimming: 2 bases; J trimming: 7 bases; junction bases outside the gene matches: 7.